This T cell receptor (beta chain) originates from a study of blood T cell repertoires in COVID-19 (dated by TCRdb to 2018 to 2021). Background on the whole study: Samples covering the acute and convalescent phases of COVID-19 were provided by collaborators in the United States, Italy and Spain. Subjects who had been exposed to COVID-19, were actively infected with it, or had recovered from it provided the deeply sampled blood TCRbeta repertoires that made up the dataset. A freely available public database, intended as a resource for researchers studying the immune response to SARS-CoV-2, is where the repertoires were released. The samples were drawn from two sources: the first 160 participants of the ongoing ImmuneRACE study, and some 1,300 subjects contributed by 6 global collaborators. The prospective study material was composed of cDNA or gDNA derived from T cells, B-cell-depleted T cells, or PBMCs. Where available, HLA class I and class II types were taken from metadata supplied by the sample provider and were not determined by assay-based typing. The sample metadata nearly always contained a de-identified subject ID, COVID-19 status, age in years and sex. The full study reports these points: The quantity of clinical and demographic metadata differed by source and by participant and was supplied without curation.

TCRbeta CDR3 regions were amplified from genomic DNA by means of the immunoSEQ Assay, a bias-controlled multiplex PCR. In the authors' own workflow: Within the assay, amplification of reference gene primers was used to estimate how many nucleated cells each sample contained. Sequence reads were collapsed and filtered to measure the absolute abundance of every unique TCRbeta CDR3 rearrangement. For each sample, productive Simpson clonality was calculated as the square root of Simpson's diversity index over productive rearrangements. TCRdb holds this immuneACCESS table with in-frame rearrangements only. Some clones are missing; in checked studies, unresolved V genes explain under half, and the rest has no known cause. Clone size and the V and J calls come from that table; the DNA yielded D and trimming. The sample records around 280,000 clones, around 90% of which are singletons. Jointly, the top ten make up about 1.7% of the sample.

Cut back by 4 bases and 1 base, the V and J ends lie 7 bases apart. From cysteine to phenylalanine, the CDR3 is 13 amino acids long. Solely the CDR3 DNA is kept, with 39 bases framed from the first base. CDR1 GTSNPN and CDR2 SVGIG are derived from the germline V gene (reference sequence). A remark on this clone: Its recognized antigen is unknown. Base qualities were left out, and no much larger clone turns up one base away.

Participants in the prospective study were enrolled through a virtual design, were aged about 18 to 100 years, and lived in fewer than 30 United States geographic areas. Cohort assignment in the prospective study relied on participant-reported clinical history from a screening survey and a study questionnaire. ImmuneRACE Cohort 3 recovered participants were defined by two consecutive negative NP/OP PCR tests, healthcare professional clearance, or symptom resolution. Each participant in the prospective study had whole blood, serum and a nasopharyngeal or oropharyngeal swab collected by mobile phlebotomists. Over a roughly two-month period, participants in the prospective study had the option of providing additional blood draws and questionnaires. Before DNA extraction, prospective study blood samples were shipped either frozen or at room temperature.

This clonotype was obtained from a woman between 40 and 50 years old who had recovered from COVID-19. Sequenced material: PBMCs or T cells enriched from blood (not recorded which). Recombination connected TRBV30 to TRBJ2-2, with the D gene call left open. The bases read TGTGCCTGGACGAGACAGAACACCGGGGAGCTGTTTTTT. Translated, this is CAWTRQNTGELFF.